A selection of T cell receptor beta chains follows, all from one sample in a study of technical replicates of blood from a few donors. The protocol was immunoSEQ multiplex PCR, while the TCRdb copy is restricted to in-frame clones and leaves out a portion. The table includes roughly 12,000 clones, about 94% detected once. Specimen: PBMCs. The source is a human donor in good health. Each CDR3 is given with its conserved first and last residue. The D gene is left open where the match is weak. The size of a clone is reported for some rows only, either as once, few or many, or as a class for expanded clones.

TRBJ1-1 TRBV27 . TRBD1 CASTNSLGQGNTEAFF TGTGCCAGCACAAATAGCCTAGGACAGGGGAACACTGAAGCTTTCTTT
TRBJ2-7 TRBV6-6 . TRBD1 CASSYSTGGEQYF TGTGCCAGCAGTTATTCGACAGGGGGCGAGCAGTACTTC
TRBJ2-5 TRBV5-1 . TRBD1 CASSDPGGVQETQYF TGCGCCAGCAGCGACCCAGGGGGTGTCCAAGAGACCCAGTACTTC
TRBJ2-1 TRBV6-5 . TRBD2 CASSYSAGGGNEQFF TGTGCCAGCAGTTACTCAGCGGGAGGTGGGAATGAGCAGTTCTTC
TRBJ2-2 TRBV4-2 few TRBD2 CASSQDRTSGSGTGELFF TGTGCCAGCAGCCAAGATAGGACTAGCGGGAGTGGCACCGGGGAGCTGTTTTTT
TRBJ2-3 TRBV9 . TRBD2 CASSTSGTSTDTQYF TGTGCCAGCTCTACTAGCGGGACTAGCACAGATACGCAGTATTTT
TRBJ2-7 TRBV7-7 . . CASSLEARRGGEQYF TGTGCCAGCAGCTTAGAGGCCAGGAGGGGGGGCGAGCAGTACTTC
TRBJ1-2 TRBV9 . . CASSVGPNQAKSGYTF TGTGCCAGCAGCGTAGGTCCAAACCAAGCTAAATCCGGCTACACCTTC
TRBJ2-1 TRBV12-5 . TRBD2 CASGLGLAGVGEQFF TGTGCTAGTGGTTTGGGACTAGCGGGAGTCGGTGAGCAGTTCTTC
TRBJ2-2 TRBV19 . TRBD2 CGGRALTGELFF TGTGGCGGGAGGGCCCTCACCGGGGAGCTGTTTTTT
TRBJ2-3 TRBV19 . . CASTDRWSTDTQYF TGTGCCAGTACCGACAGGTGGAGCACAGATACGCAGTATTTT
TRBJ2-7 TRBV21-1 . . CASSRIRDRSPRDEQYF TGTGCCAGCAGCAGAATCCGGGACAGGAGTCCGCGGGACGAGCAGTACTTC
TRBJ2-5 TRBV2 . TRBD1 CASSKQGFREETQYF TGTGCCAGCAGTAAACAGGGGTTTCGAGAGGAGACCCAGTACTTC
TRBJ1-5 TRBV27 . . CASILGGQPQHF TGTGCCAGCATCCTCGGGGGTCAGCCCCAGCATTTT
TRBJ1-2 TRBV28 . . CASKLSDLYGYTF TGTGCCAGCAAACTAAGCGATCTCTATGGCTACACCTTC
TRBJ2-1 TRBV6-1 . . CASSEDSSQWWSYNEQFF TGTGCCAGCAGTGAAGATTCCAGTCAGTGGTGGTCCTACAATGAGCAGTTCTTC
TRBJ2-4 TRBV27 . TRBD2 CASSPGTTSKNIQYF TGTGCCAGCAGTCCTGGGACTACCTCCAAAAACATTCAGTACTTC
TRBJ2-4 TRBV5-1 . TRBD2 CASSFIKLAGGNPVTKNIQYF TGCGCCAGCAGCTTTATCAAATTAGCGGGAGGGAACCCCGTTACCAAAAACATTCAGTACTTC
TRBJ1-1 TRBV18 . . CASSPRDKNTEAFF TGTGCCAGCTCACCCCGGGACAAGAACACTGAAGCTTTCTTT
TRBJ2-1 TRBV2 . TRBD2 CASSSGRPYNEQFF TGTGCCAGCAGTAGCGGGAGGCCGTACAATGAGCAGTTCTTC
TRBJ2-7 TRBV13 . . CASSLFFPGEQYF TGTGCCAGCAGCCTTTTTTTCCCCGGGGAGCAGTACTTC
TRBJ2-7 TRBV5-6 . TRBD1 CASSSSGTAGYEQYF TGTGCCAGCAGCTCCTCCGGGACAGCAGGCTACGAGCAGTACTTC
TRBJ2-1 TRBV19 . TRBD2 CASTSGTSGRHFHNEQFF TGTGCCAGTACCTCCGGGACTAGCGGGAGGCATTTCCACAATGAGCAGTTCTTC
TRBJ1-4 TRBV5-1 once . CASSLDGDREKLFF TGCGCCAGCAGCTTGGATGGAGATCGGGAAAAACTGTTTTTT
TRBJ2-5 TRBV7-9 . . CASRKRVGETQYF TGTGCCAGCCGGAAGAGGGTGGGAGAGACCCAGTACTTC
TRBJ1-1 TRBV15 . TRBD1 CATSILRQGHTEAFF TGTGCCACCAGCATTTTGCGACAGGGCCATACTGAAGCTTTCTTT
TRBJ1-1 TRBV27 . TRBD1 CASSFPTGGIGTEAFF TGTGCCAGCAGTTTCCCGACAGGGGGCATTGGCACTGAAGCTTTCTTT
TRBJ1-1 TRBV2 . . CASSEGRTPLVAFF TGTGCCAGCAGTGAGGGGAGGACCCCGCTAGTAGCTTTCTTT
TRBJ1-1 TRBV21-1 . . CASSYLLATHRTEAFF TGTGCCAGCAGTTACCTGCTAGCTACACATCGCACTGAAGCTTTCTTT
TRBJ1-3 TRBV5-8 . . CASRSRGSGNTIYF TGTGCCAGCAGGTCGAGAGGCTCTGGAAACACCATATATTTT
TRBJ2-2 TRBV6-5 . TRBD2 CASSSTGLADTGELFF TGTGCCAGCAGTTCAACGGGACTAGCGGACACCGGGGAGCTGTTTTTT
TRBJ1-2 TRBV10-2 . TRBD1 CASSSDRVDGYTF TGCGCCAGCAGCTCCGACAGGGTGGATGGCTACACCTTC
TRBJ2-3 TRBV10-3 . TRBD1 CAISEEGAISTDTQYF TGTGCCATCAGTGAGGAGGGGGCGATAAGCACAGATACGCAGTATTTT
TRBJ1-1 TRBV18 . . CASSPNQENTEAFF TGTGCCAGCTCACCAAACCAGGAGAACACTGAAGCTTTCTTT
TRBJ2-7 TRBV5-6 . . CASSWGEDRGEQYF TGTGCCAGCAGCTGGGGGGAGGATCGGGGGGAGCAGTACTTC
TRBJ1-2 TRBV5-1 once TRBD1 CASSLGAGGNYGYTF TGCGCCAGCAGCTTGGGGGCAGGGGGCAACTATGGCTACACCTTC
TRBJ1-2 TRBV28 once . CASSLGQGFNYGYTF TGTGCCAGCAGTTTAGGGCAGGGATTCAACTATGGCTACACCTTC
TRBJ2-6 TRBV12-5 . . CASGLLTPGGFSGANVLTF TGTGCTAGTGGTTTGTTGACGCCAGGCGGGTTTTCTGGGGCCAACGTCCTGACTTTC
TRBJ2-1 TRBV5-1 . TRBD2 CASSLGRLAGEGTYNEQFF TGCGCCAGCAGCTTGGGGCGGCTAGCGGGAGAAGGAACCTACAATGAGCAGTTCTTC
TRBJ2-7 TRBV7-3 . . CASSLTGVGINSYEQYF TGTGCCAGCAGCTTAACGGGAGTGGGAATTAACTCCTACGAGCAGTACTTC
TRBJ2-7 TRBV11-3 . . CASSLNAGTYEQYF TGTGCCAGCAGCTTAAATGCGGGAACCTACGAGCAGTACTTC
TRBJ1-5 TRBV6-5 . . CASSYSTGNQPQHF TGTGCCAGCAGTTACTCGACGGGGAATCAGCCCCAGCATTTT
TRBJ1-1 TRBV5-1 . . CASSFDSEAFF TGCGCCAGCAGCTTTGACAGTGAAGCTTTCTTT
TRBJ2-2 TRBV7-9 once . CAASTGNTGELFF TGTGCCGCCTCGACAGGGAACACCGGGGAGCTGTTTTTT
TRBJ1-2 TRBV5-1 . . CASSPGTGNYGYTF TGCGCCAGCAGCCCCGGCACGGGGAACTATGGCTACACCTTC
TRBJ2-1 TRBV7-3 . TRBD2 CASSSDGGTEPFF TGTGCCAGCAGCTCCGACGGGGGGACTGAACCCTTCTTC
TRBJ2-3 TRBV10-3 . . CAISAAGGPGDTQYF TGTGCCATCAGTGCAGCCGGGGGGCCGGGAGATACGCAGTATTTT
TRBJ1-1 TRBV4-2 . . CASSPAGRNTEAFF TGTGCCAGCAGCCCCGCCGGGAGGAACACTGAAGCTTTCTTT
TRBJ2-7 TRBV5-1 . . CASTTGALLSYEQYF TGCGCCAGCACCACGGGTGCCTTACTCTCCTACGAGCAGTACTTC
TRBJ2-7 TRBV4-1 . TRBD2 CASSQGGSGSGLFYEQYF TGCGCCAGCAGCCAAGGGGGTAGCGGGAGTGGGCTTTTCTACGAGCAGTACTTC
TRBJ2-3 TRBV10-3 . TRBD2 CAISELAGGVTDTQYF TGTGCCATCAGTGAGCTAGCGGGAGGGGTCACAGATACGCAGTATTTT
TRBJ2-7 TRBV6-5 . TRBD2 CASRRGLAGGYEQYF TGTGCCAGCAGGAGAGGACTAGCGGGAGGTTACGAGCAGTACTTC
TRBJ2-1 TRBV7-2 . TRBD2 CASSLGLATYNEQFF TGTGCCAGCAGCTTAGGACTAGCGACCTACAATGAGCAGTTCTTC
TRBJ2-1 TRBV2 . . CASSIENEQFF TGTGCCAGCAGTATCGAGAATGAGCAGTTCTTC
TRBJ2-7 TRBV29-1 . . CSVGGQTYEQYF TGCAGCGTAGGGGGACAAACCTACGAGCAGTACTTC